Shown below are 13 T cell receptor beta chains from a single sample sequenced in a study of blood T cell repertoires in COVID-19. Measured with immunoSEQ multiplex PCR; TCRdb has only the in-frame clones, and not every one. This table has roughly 290,000 clones, 90% appearing once. Sequencing used PBMCs or T cells enriched from blood (not recorded which). The receptor source for this set is a woman younger than 30 with acute COVID-19.

The chain recombines TRBV24-1 with TRBJ2-3, with D perhaps TRBD2 (5 bases). Looked up from germline, CDR1 is KGHDR and CDR2 is SFDVKD. Between the trimmed V and J ends, which lost 5 bases and 4 bases, there was a span of 9 bases. This CDR3 is 13 amino acids long. This chain's CDR3 is CATSGERADTQYF. The CDR3 DNA sequence: TGTGCCACCAGTGGAGAGAGGGCAGATACGCAGTATTTT.

The rearrangement joins TRBV6-6 to TRBJ1-3, with a tentative D call TRBD1 (5 bases). The germline V and J ends were trimmed by 6 bases and 4 bases, with 13 bases remaining between them. Germline V lookup: CDR1 MNHNY, CDR2 SVGAGI (reference sequence). The CDR3 extends over 14 amino acids. The CDR3 DNA sequence: TGTGCCAGCAGGGCGGGGGGAGACGGAAACACCATATATTTT. It is translated as CASRAGGDGNTIYF.

The rearrangement links TRBV2 to TRBJ1-3; 7 bases align to TRBD1. The CDR3 is 15 residues long. J was trimmed by 10 bases and V by 3 bases; bases with no gene match: 12. The V gene's germline CDR1 is SNHLY and CDR2 FYNNEI. The CDR3 reads CASSDGGQALRTIYF. Written as DNA, the CDR3 is TGTGCCAGCAGTGACGGAGGACAGGCGTTGAGGACCATATATTTT.

The chain recombines TRBV19 with TRBJ1-5; 8 bases match TRBD1. Looked up from germline, CDR1 is LNHDA and CDR2 is SQIVND (reference sequence). The CDR3 contains 14 residues. The J segment lost 4 bases and the V segment lost 7 bases, leaving 6 bases of the junction unmatched. CDR3 in DNA: TGTGCCAGTAAGCAGGGGGCGCTGAATCAGCCCCAGCATTTT. Encoded protein: CASKQGALNQPQHF.

The CDR3 loop reads CAISESPGDTEAFF. CDR3 nucleotide sequence: TGTGCCATCAGTGAGTCGCCGGGAGACACTGAAGCTTTCTTT. V usage is TRBV10-3 and J usage is TRBJ1-1; D not certain. Trimming removed 0 bases from V and 3 bases from J, with 8 bases in between. The CDR3 has 14 residues. Per germline, CDR1 ENHRY and CDR2 SYGVKD.

The chain links TRBV7-5 to TRBJ2-7; whether TRBD2, the table's D call, matches the DNA was not checked. TRBV7-5 is a pseudogene. The CDR3 extends over 16 amino acids. The CDR3 coding sequence is TGTGTCAGAAGCTTTGCCCTCTTTTTTCGGGAGTACGAGCAGTACTTC. It yields the protein CVRSFALFFREYEQYF.

This clone was seen only once. The rearrangement uses TRBV13 and TRBJ2-2, with TRBD2 matching 8 bases. CDR1 is PRHDT, CDR2 FYEKMQ, per germline (reference sequence). This CDR3 region has 15 residues. With 7 bases clipped from V and 4 bases from J, the junction kept 8 bases outside the gene matches. This chain's CDR3 is CASTPLAGSTGELFF. In DNA form, the CDR3 reads TGTGCCAGCACCCCCTTAGCGGGAAGCACCGGGGAGCTGTTTTTT.

The CDR3 region is CASSSTYGAGEKLFF. CDR3 in DNA: TGTGCCAGCAGTTCAACGTATGGGGCAGGTGAAAAACTGTTTTTT. This chain uses TRBV28 with TRBJ1-4, with D possibly being TRBD1 (5 bases). V shed 4 bases and J shed 7 bases, with 16 bases lying between them. The CDR3 extends over 15 amino acids. CDR1 and CDR2 (germline): MDHEN, SYDVKM.

This chain connects TRBV2 to TRBJ2-3, with D tentatively TRBD2 (7 bases). This CDR3 has 15 residues. V shed 2 bases and J shed 2 bases, with 11 bases lying between them. Germline V CDR1 and CDR2: SNHLY, FYNNEI. The CDR3 DNA reads as TGTGCCAGCAGTGAAAGGGGGAGGGCCACAGATACGCAGTATTTT. Its translation: CASSERGRATDTQYF.

This chain uses TRBV27 with TRBJ2-2, with a tentative D call TRBD2 (6 bases). V gave up 2 bases and J gave up 0 bases, with 13 bases separating them. The CDR3 consists of 17 residues. The germline gives CDR1 MNHEY, CDR2 SMNVEV (reference sequence). CDR3 sequence: CASSLKAWGANTGELFF. CDR3 nucleotides: TGTGCCAGCAGTTTAAAGGCCTGGGGGGCGAACACCGGGGAGCTGTTTTTT.

This chain uses TRBV7-2 with TRBJ2-1, with 10 bases lining up with TRBD2. V lost 4 bases and J lost 6; bases outside the gene matches: 6. CDR1 is SGHTA, CDR2 FQGNSA, per germline. This CDR3 is built from 15 residues. CDR3 loop: CASSSSGSVFNEQFF. For the CDR3, the DNA is TGTGCCAGCAGCTCTAGCGGGAGTGTGTTCAATGAGCAGTTCTTC.

This chain links TRBV3-1 (or the pseudogene TRBV3-2) with TRBJ2-5, with a possible D match to TRBD2 (5 bases). Trimming took 0 bases from V and 3 from J, leaving 11 bases between them. Germline V lookup: CDR1 LGHDT, CDR2 YNNKEL (reference sequence). CDR3 length equals 15 residues. In DNA, the CDR3 is TGTGCCAGCAGCCAAGATTTAGGAGGAAAAGAGACCCAGTACTTC. Translation: CASSQDLGGKETQYF.

The chain employs TRBV10-3 and TRBJ2-7; 7 bases line up with TRBD1. Germline loops: CDR1 ENHRY, CDR2 SYGVKD. This CDR3 has 15 residues. The J segment lost 3 bases and the V segment lost 5 bases, leaving 10 bases of the junction unmatched. The CDR3 region is CAISQSGTALYEQYF. In nucleotides, the CDR3 is TGTGCCATCAGTCAATCCGGGACAGCACTCTACGAGCAGTACTTC.